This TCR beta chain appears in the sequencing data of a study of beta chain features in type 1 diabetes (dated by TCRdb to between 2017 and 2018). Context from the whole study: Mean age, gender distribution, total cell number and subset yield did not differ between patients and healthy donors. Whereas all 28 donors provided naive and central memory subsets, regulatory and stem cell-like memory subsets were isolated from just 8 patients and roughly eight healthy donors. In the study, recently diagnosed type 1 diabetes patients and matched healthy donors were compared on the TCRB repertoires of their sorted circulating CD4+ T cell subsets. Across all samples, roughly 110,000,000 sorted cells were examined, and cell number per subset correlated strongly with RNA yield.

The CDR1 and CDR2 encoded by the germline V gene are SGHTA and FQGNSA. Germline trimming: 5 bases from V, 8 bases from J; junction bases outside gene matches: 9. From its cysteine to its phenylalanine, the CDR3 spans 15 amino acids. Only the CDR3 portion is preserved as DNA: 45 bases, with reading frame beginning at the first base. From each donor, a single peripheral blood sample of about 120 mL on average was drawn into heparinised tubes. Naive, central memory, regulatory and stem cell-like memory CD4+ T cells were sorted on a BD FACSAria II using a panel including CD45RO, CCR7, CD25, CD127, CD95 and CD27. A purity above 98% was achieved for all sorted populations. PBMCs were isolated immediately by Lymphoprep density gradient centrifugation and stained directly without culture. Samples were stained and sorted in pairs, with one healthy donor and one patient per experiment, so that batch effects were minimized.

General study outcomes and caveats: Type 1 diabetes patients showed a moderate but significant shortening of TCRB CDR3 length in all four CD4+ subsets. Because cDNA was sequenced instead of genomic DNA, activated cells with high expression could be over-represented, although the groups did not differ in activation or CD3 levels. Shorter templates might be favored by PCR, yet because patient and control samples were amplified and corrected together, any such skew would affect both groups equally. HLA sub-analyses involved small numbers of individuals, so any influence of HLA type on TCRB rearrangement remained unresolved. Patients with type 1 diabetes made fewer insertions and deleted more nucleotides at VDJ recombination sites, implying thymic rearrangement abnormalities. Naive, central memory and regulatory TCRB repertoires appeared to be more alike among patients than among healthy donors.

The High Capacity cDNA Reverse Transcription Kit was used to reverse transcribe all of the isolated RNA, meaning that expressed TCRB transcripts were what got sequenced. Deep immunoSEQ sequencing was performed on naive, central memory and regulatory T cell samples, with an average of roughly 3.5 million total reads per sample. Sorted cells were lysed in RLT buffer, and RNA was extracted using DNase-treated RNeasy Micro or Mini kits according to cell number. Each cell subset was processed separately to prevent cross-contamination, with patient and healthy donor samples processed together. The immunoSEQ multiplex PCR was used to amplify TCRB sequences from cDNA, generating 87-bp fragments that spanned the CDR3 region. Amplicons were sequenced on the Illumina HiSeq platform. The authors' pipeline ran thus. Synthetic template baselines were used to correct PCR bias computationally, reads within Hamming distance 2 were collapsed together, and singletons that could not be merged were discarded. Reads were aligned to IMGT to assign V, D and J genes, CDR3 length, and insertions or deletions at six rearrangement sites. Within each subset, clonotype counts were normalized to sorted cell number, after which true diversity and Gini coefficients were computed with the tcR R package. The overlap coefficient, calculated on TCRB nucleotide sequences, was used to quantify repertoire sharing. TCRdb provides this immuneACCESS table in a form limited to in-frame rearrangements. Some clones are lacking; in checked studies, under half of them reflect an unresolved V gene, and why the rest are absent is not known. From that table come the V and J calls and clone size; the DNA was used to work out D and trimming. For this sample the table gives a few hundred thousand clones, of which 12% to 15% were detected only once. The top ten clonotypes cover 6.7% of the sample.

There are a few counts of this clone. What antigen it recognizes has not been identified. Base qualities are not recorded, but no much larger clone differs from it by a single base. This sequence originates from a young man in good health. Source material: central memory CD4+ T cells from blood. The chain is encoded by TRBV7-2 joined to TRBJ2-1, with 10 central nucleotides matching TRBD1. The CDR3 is CASSLGQGTVDEQFF. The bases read TGTGCCAGCAGCCTGGGACAGGGGACCGTCGATGAGCAGTTCTTC.